The 6 T cell receptor beta chains in this list originate from one sample, sequenced in a study of blood T cell repertoires in COVID-19. Method: immunoSEQ multiplex PCR; TCRdb's copy keeps in-frame clones and lacks some. The sample has under 300,000 clones, roughly nine tenths seen once. The source material was PBMCs or T cells enriched from blood (not recorded which). All receptors derive from a woman under 30 who had recovered from COVID-19.

This chain uses TRBV2 with TRBJ2-1; 11 bases align to TRBD2. CDR3 length: 15 residues. From germline, CDR1 is SNHLY and CDR2 FYNNEI. V lost 6 bases, J lost 8 bases, and 9 bases stayed unmatched. CDR3 residues: CASRGYSGGAHEQFF. The CDR3 nucleotides are TGTGCCAGCAGGGGATATAGCGGGGGGGCCCATGAGCAGTTCTTC.

V usage is TRBV9 and J usage is TRBJ2-5, with D perhaps TRBD2 (5 bases). Germline values: CDR1 SGDLS, CDR2 YYNGEE. This CDR3 is 13 amino acids long. V gave up 0 bases and J gave up 5 bases, with 8 bases separating them. As DNA, the CDR3 is TGTGCCAGCAGCGTAGATGGGAGTGAGACCCAGTACTTC. It translates to CASSVDGSETQYF.

This clone has only a few counts. J is TRBJ2-7 and V is TRBV4-2, with D unclear. The length of the CDR3 is 14 residues. Trimming took off 2 bases at V and 0 bases at J, with 8 bases between the two ends. Germline assignment: CDR1 LGHNA and CDR2 YNFKEQ. The CDR3 nucleotides are TGTGCCAGCAGCCAATCAATCGGCTCCTACGAGCAGTACTTC. Protein: CASSQSIGSYEQYF.

This clone has just a few counts. The chain couples TRBV3-1 (or the pseudogene TRBV3-2) to TRBJ1-1; 12 nucleotides agree with TRBD1. CDR1 is LGHDT and CDR2 is YNNKEL in the germline V gene (reference sequence). Trimming removed 4 bases from V and 6 bases from J; junction bases left unmatched: 9. The CDR3 contains 16 residues. CDR3 nucleotides: TGTGCCAGCAGCCGCCGGTTGGGACAGGGGGCCGCTGAAGCTTTCTTT. It specifies CASSRRLGQGAAEAFF.

The V and J genes are TRBV28 and TRBJ1-4; D possibly corresponds to TRBD1 (5 bases). This CDR3 has 12 residues. The germline gives CDR1 MDHEN, CDR2 SYDVKM. V was pared by 1 base and J by 14 bases, with 11 bases between. The CDR3 spells CASSLYRPPLFF. Written as DNA, the CDR3 is TGTGCCAGCAGTTTATACAGGCCTCCGCTGTTTTTT.

The chain links TRBV9 to TRBJ2-2; 7 nucleotides match TRBD2. The CDR3 is 14 amino acids. The junction had 6 bases not matched to a gene; V was cut back by 4 bases and J by 6 bases. The germline gives CDR1 SGDLS, CDR2 YYNGEE. The CDR3 is CASSKGRAPGELFF. The CDR3 DNA is TGTGCCAGCAGCAAAGGGAGGGCGCCCGGGGAGCTGTTTTTT.